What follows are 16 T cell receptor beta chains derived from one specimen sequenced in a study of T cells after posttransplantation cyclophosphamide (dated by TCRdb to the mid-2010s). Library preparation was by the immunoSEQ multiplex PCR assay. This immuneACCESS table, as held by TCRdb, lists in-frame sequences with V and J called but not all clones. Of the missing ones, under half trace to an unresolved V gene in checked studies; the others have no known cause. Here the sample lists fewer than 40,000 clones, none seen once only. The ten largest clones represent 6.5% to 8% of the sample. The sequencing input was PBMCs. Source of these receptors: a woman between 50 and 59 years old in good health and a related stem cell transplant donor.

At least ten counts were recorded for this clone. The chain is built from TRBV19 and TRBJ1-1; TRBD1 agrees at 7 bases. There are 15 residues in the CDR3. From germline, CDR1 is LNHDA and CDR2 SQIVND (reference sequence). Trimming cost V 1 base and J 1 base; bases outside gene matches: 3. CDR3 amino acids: CASSIVRGRNTEAFF. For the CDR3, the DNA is TGTGCCAGTAGTATAGTGAGGGGGCGGAACACTGAAGCTTTCTTT.

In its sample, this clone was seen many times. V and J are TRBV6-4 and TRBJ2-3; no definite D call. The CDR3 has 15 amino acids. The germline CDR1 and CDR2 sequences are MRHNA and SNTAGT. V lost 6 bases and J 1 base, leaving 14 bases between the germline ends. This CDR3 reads CASRALPVGTDTQYF. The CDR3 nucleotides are TGTGCCAGCAGGGCCCTCCCCGTGGGCACAGATACGCAGTATTTT.

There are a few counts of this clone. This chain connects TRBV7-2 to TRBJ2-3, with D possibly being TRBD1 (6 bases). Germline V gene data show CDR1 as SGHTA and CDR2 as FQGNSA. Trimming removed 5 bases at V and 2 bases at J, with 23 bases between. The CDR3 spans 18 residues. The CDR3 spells CASSRKTGSIGPTDTQYF. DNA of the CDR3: TGTGCCAGCAGCCGGAAAACAGGGTCTATCGGCCCCACAGATACGCAGTATTTT.

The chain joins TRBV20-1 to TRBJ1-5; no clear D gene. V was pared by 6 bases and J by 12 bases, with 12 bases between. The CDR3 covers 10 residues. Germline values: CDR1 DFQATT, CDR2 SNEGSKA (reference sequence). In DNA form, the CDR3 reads TGCAGTGCCCTTTCAGTAAGCCAGCATTTT. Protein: CSALSVSQHF.

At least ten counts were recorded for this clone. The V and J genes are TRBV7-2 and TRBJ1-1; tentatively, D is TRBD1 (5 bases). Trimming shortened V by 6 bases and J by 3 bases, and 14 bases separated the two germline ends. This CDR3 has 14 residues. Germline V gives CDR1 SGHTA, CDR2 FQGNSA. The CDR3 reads CASSQLGGDTEAFF. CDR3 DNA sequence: TGTGCCAGCAGTCAGTTGGGGGGTGACACTGAAGCTTTCTTT. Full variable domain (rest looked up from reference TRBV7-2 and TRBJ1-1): GAGVSQSPSNKVTEKGKDVELRCDPISGHTALYWYRQSLGQGLEFLIYFQGNSAPDKSGLPSDRFSAERTGGSVSTLTIQRTQQEDSAVYLCASSQLGGDTEAFFGQGTRLTVV.

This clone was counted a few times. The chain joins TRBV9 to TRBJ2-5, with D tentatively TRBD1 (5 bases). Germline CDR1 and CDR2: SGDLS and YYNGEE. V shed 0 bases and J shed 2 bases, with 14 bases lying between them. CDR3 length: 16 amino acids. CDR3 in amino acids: CASSVEVQGGQETQYF. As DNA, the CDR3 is TGTGCCAGCAGCGTAGAGGTGCAGGGTGGGCAAGAGACCCAGTACTTC.

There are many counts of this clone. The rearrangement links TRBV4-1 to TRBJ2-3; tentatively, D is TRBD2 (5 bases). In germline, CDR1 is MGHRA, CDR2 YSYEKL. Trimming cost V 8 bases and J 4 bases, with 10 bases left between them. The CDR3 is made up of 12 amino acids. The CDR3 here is CASRGGSDTQYF. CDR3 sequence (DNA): TGCGCCAGCCGCGGCGGGTCAGATACGCAGTATTTT.

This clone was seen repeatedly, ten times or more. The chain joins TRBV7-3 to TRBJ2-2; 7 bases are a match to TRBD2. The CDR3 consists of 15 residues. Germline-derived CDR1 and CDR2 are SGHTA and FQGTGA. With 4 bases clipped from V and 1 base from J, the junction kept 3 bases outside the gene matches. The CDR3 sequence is CASSWGGENTGELFF. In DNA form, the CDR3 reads TGTGCCAGCAGCTGGGGGGGAGAGAACACCGGGGAGCTGTTTTTT.

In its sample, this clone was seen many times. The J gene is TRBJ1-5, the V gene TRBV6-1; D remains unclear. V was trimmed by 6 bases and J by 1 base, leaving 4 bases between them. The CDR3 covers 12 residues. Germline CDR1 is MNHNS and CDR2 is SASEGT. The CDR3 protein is CASRGSNQPQHF. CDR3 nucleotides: TGTGCCAGCAGGGGCAGCAATCAGCCCCAGCATTTT.

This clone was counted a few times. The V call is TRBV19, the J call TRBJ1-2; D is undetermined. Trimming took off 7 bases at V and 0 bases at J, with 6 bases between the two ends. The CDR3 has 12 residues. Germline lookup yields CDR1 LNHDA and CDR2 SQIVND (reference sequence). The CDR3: CASTPANYGYTF. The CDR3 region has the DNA TGTGCCAGTACCCCAGCTAACTATGGCTACACCTTC.

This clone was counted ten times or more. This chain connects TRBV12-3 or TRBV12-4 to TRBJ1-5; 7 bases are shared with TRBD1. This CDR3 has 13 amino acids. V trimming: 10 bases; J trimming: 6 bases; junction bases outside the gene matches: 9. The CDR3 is CATKQGRVQPQHF. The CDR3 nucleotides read TGTGCCACTAAACAGGGGAGGGTTCAGCCCCAGCATTTT.

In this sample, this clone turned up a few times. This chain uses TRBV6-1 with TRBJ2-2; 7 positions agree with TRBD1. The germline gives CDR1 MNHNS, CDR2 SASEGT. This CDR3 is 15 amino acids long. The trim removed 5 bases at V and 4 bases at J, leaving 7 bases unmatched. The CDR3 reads CASSQNRGATGELFF. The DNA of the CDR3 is TGTGCCAGCAGTCAAAACAGGGGCGCCACCGGGGAGCTGTTTTTT.

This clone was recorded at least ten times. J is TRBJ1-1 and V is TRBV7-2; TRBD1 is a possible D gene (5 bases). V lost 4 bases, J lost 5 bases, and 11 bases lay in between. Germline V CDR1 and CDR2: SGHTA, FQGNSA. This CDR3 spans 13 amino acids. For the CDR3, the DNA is TGTGCCAGCAGCTCACACAGGACAACTGAAGCTTTCTTT. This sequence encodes CASSSHRTTEAFF.

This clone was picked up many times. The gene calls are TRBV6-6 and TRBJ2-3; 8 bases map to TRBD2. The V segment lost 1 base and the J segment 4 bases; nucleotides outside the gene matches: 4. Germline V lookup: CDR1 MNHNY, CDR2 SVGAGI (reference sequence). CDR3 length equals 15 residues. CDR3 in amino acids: CASSYFGLASDTQYF. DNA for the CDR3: TGTGCCAGCAGTTACTTCGGACTAGCCTCAGATACGCAGTATTTT.

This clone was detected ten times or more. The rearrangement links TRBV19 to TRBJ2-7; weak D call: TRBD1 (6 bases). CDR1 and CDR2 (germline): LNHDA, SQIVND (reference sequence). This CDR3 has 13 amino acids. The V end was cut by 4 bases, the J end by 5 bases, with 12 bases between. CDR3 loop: CASSTGQYNEQYF. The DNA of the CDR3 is TGTGCCAGTAGTACAGGACAGTACAACGAGCAGTACTTC.

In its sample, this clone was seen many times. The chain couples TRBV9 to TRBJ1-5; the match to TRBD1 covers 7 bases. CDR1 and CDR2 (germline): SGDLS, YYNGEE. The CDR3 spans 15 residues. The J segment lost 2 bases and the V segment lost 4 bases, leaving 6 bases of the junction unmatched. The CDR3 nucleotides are TGTGCCAGCAGCACCGGGACAGATCGCAATCAGCCCCAGCATTTT. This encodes CASSTGTDRNQPQHF.